This paragraph reports one T cell receptor beta chain. Combining a sample-barcoded 5' primer with a J-beta primer mix, a second PCR ran for about 7 to 11 cycles. Tagging of each cDNA molecule was performed by a template-switch adaptor with 12 random nucleotides. A single record per CDR3 protein comes from TCRdb applying MiXCR to the 5' RACE reads. The sample shows 700,000 to 950,000 distinct CDR3 sequences, 58% of them seen only once. Whenever a sample was processed, at least 7 million PBMCs were isolated. The data belong to a study of blood T cells in healthy people across ages. For the study at large: About one barcoded beta molecule per two T cells was captured by template switching.

The germline V gene has CDR1 SGDLS and CDR2 YYNGEE. The CDR3 has 15 amino acids. V was clipped by 4 bases and J by 4 bases, with 17 bases between them. This sequence joins TRBV9 and TRBJ1-2, with D unresolved. Sequenced input: blood. The receptor was derived from a man aged 25 to 40 in good health. Here the CDR3 DNA reads TGTGCCAGCAGCCCCCCAACTGGACGGATCTATGGCTACACCTTC. Protein product: CASSPPTGRIYGYTF.